This TCR beta chain appears in the sequencing data of a study of cytomegalovirus exposure and HLA in healthy donors. Whole-study results and caveats: Earlier results showed most TCR beta V segments being productive about 87% or about 30% of the time. Most sequenced TCRs were rare (though some public TCRs occurred in many donors). The authors enumerated around 150 TCR beta chains as linked to cytomegalovirus.

PCR used 60 Vbeta primers and 13 Jbeta primers. Assay used: immunoSEQ multiplex PCR; TCRdb lists only in-frame clones, some missing. Found here are 150,000 to 200,000 clones, more than 60% of them singletons; the top ten hold approximately 1.3%. Germline CDR1 is SGHVS and CDR2 is FQNEAQ. The CDR3 has 17 amino acids. V dropped 0 bases and J dropped 2; count of bases not matched to a gene: 6. There were likely unrecorded immune exposures, though donors were nominally healthy when sampled. As regards this clone: Its antigen is unidentified.

The rearrangement joins TRBV7-8 to TRBJ2-3, with 9 bases lining up with TRBD2. Sequenced material: PBMCs. The clonotype comes from a young woman in good health and CMV-seropositive. The CDR3: CASSLALREGPTDTQYF. CDR3 DNA: TGTGCCAGCAGCTTAGCTCTGCGGGAGGGCCCCACAGATACGCAGTATTTT.